This T cell receptor beta chain was documented in a study of blood T cell repertoires in COVID-19. Across the study: The United States, Italy and Spain supplied acute and convalescent COVID-19 samples. PBMCs, B-cell-depleted T cells, or T cells provided the cDNA or gDNA that made up the material.

Authors' processing steps: Reference gene primer amplification gave estimated nucleated cell counts. Profiled with immunoSEQ multiplex PCR; TCRdb holds only in-frame clones, not every one. V, J and clone size are those of that table, while D and trimming were read from the DNA. The data hold around 260,000 clones, with under 90% observed a single time. V was trimmed by 7 bases and J by 6 bases, leaving 6 bases between them. Germline-derived CDR1 and CDR2 are SNHLY and FYNNEI. The CDR3 runs to 11 residues. Sequencing was done on a sample of peripheral blood. The clonotype originates from a man aged 60-69 years with acute or convalescent COVID-19. The chain joins TRBV2 to TRBJ2-2; a weak D match, TRBD2 (5 bases). This CDR3 reads CASMEAGELFF. The CDR3 DNA follows: TGTGCCAGCATGGAGGCCGGGGAGCTGTTTTTT.